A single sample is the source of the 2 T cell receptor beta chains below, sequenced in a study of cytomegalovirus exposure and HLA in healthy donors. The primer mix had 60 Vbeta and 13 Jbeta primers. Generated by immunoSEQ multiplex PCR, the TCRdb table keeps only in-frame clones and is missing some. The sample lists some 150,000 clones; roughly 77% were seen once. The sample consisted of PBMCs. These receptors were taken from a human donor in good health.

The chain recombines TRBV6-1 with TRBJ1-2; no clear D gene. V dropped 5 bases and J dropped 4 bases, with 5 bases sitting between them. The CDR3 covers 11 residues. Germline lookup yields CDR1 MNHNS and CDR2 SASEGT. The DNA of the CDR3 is TGTGCCAGCAGTCTCGGCTATGGCTACACCTTC. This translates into CASSLGYGYTF.

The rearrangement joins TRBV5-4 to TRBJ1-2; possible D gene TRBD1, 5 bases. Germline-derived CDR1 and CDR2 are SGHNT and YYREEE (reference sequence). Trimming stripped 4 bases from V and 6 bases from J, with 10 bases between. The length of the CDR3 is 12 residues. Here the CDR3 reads CASSVVGHGYTF. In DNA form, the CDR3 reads TGTGCCAGCAGCGTCGTGGGGCATGGCTACACCTTC.